These T cell receptor beta chains were read from a single sample in a study of cytomegalovirus exposure and HLA in healthy donors. The data were produced by immunoSEQ multiplex PCR, yet TCRdb's version contains in-frame clones alone and is incomplete. Among 120,000 or so clones, 70% to 85% were seen once, and the ten largest hold more than 1.5%. The sequenced sample consisted of PBMCs. These receptor sequences come from a man aged 18 to 29 in good health and CMV-seronegative. Each CDR3 is given with its conserved first and last residue. A D gene is named only where the DNA matches it firmly. Rows give clone size only sometimes, using once, few, many, or a class for an expanded clone.

>once|TRBV5-4|14|TRBJ2-3|TRBD1
CASSWDRAADTQYF
TGTGCCAGCAGCTGGGACAGGGCCGCAGATACGCAGTATTTT
>.|TRBV29-1|14|TRBJ1-1|.
CSVAGRLGNTEAFF
TGCAGCGTTGCGGGGAGGCTGGGGAACACTGAAGCTTTCTTT
>once|TRBV19|15|TRBJ1-2|TRBD1
CASRLQGVANYGYTF
TGTGCCAGTAGGCTTCAGGGGGTAGCTAACTATGGCTACACCTTC
>few|TRBV5-1|14|TRBJ1-1|TRBD1
CASSPDRALDEAFF
TGCGCCAGCAGCCCCGACAGGGCTTTGGATGAAGCTTTCTTT
>.|TRBV27|13|TRBJ2-7|TRBD1
CASSSLTGTEQYF
TGTGCCAGCAGTTCCCTGACAGGGACCGAGCAGTACTTC
>.|TRBV2|12|TRBJ2-1|TRBD1
CASRDRGNEQFF
TGTGCCAGCAGGGACAGGGGAAATGAGCAGTTCTTC
>.|TRBV19|16|TRBJ2-1|.
CASSAQSVARYNEQFF
TGTGCCAGTAGTGCCCAGTCAGTAGCGCGGTACAATGAGCAGTTCTTC
>.|TRBV15|14|TRBJ1-6|.
CATSRAGVNSPLHF
TGTGCCACCAGCAGAGCAGGGGTTAATTCACCCCTCCACTTT
>.|TRBV7-8|15|TRBJ2-6|.
CASRRDTAGANVLTF
TGTGCCAGCAGACGGGACACCGCCGGGGCCAACGTCCTGACTTTC
>.|TRBV15|15|TRBJ2-1|TRBD2
CATSRDPGGSDEQFF
TGTGCCACCAGCAGGGACCCGGGAGGTTCGGATGAGCAGTTCTTC
>once|TRBV11-3|17|TRBJ2-2|.
CASSPRFGTGSPGELFF
TGTGCCAGCAGCCCACGTTTCGGTACAGGCTCGCCCGGGGAGCTGTTTTTT
>.|TRBV7-9|14|TRBJ1-4|.
CASSSSGGDEKLFF
TGTGCCAGCAGCTCGTCCGGGGGGGATGAAAAACTGTTTTTT
>once|TRBV14|16|TRBJ1-1|.
CASSQVRGVGGTEAFF
TGTGCCAGCAGCCAAGTGAGAGGAGTAGGGGGAACTGAAGCTTTCTTT
>.|TRBV5-4|16|TRBJ1-2|TRBD1
CASSLTGTGGRYGYTF
TGTGCCAGCAGCTTGACGGGGACAGGTGGTCGCTATGGCTACACCTTC
>.|TRBV6-5|14|TRBJ1-2|TRBD1
CASRRGQGVYGYTF
TGTGCCAGCAGACGGGGACAGGGGGTCTATGGCTACACCTTC
>.|TRBV29-1|12|TRBJ2-7|.
CSVAPGPDEQYF
TGCAGCGTTGCCCCAGGCCCCGACGAGCAGTACTTC